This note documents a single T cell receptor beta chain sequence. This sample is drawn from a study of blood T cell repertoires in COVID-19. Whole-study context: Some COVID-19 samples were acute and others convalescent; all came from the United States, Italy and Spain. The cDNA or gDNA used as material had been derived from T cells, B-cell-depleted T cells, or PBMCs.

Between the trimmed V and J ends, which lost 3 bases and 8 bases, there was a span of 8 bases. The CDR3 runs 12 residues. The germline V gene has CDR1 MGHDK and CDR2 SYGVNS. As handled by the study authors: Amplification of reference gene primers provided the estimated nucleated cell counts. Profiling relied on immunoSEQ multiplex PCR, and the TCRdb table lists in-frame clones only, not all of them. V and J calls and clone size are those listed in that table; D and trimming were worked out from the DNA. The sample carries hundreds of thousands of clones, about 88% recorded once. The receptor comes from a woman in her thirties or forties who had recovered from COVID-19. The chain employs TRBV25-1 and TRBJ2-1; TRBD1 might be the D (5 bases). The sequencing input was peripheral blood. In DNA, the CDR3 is TGTGCCAGCAGTGAGCAGGGATATGAGCAGTTCTTC. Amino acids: CASSEQGYEQFF.